These T cell receptor beta chains were read from a single sample in a study of blood T cell repertoires in COVID-19. Sequencing used immunoSEQ multiplex PCR; TCRdb keeps in-frame clones, though not all of them. The sample has around 470,000 clones; 80% to 90% are singletons. The specimen sequenced was peripheral blood. All receptors derive from a man younger than 30 with COVID-19, enrolled during active disease. Both conserved end residues are part of each CDR3. A D gene is named only where the DNA matches it firmly. Only some rows state a clone size, as once, few, many or a class for expanded clones.

.,TRBJ2-1,TRBD2,TRBV11-2,CASSLTSGPYNEQFF,TGTGCCAGCAGCCTGACTAGCGGACCTTACAATGAGCAGTTCTTC
.,TRBJ2-1,TRBD2,TRBV19,CASSRTSGGFDEQFF,TGTGCCAGTAGTCGGACTAGCGGGGGGTTCGATGAGCAGTTCTTC
.,TRBJ2-7,TRBD2,TRBV25-1,CASSDPGLAGVYEQYF,TGTGCCAGCAGTGACCCCGGACTAGCGGGCGTGTACGAGCAGTACTTC
.,TRBJ2-3,TRBD2,TRBV2,CASRELAGRGDTQYF,TGTGCCAGCAGGGAATTAGCGGGCCGGGGAGATACGCAGTATTTT
few,TRBJ2-2,.,TRBV7-9,CASSEQGNTGELFF,TGTGCCAGCAGCGAACAGGGGAACACCGGGGAGCTGTTTTTT
.,TRBJ2-5,TRBD1,TRBV11-2,CASSVRDRGRETQYF,TGTGCCAGCAGCGTGAGGGACAGGGGGCGAGAGACCCAGTACTTC
.,TRBJ1-4,.,TRBV20-1,CSASESIGGEKLFF,TGCAGTGCTAGTGAAAGTATCGGGGGTGAAAAACTGTTTTTT
.,TRBJ1-1,.,TRBV7-8,CASSLGIGAWTEAFF,TGTGCCAGCAGCTTAGGCATAGGGGCATGGACTGAAGCTTTCTTT
.,TRBJ2-5,TRBD1,TRBV5-1,CASSWTGQEQETQYF,TGCGCCAGCAGCTGGACGGGACAGGAGCAAGAGACCCAGTACTTC
.,TRBJ2-5,TRBD2,TRBV18,CASSPFQAGDTEETQYF,TGTGCCAGCTCACCCTTTCAGGCGGGAGATACGGAGGAGACCCAGTACTTC
.,TRBJ1-4,.,TRBV14,CASSQRREKLFF,TGTGCCAGCAGCCAAAGGAGGGAAAAACTGTTTTTT
.,TRBJ2-7,TRBD1,TRBV27,CASSSVTGVEQYF,TGTGCCAGCAGTAGCGTCACAGGGGTCGAGCAGTACTTC
.,TRBJ1-3,.,TRBV5-1,CASSAGEALSGNTIYF,TGCGCCAGCAGCGCCGGAGAAGCTCTCTCTGGAAACACCATATATTTT
.,TRBJ1-4,TRBD1,TRBV4-1,CASSKRALRDSRVLTKKLFF,TGCGCCAGCAGCAAAAGGGCACTCCGGGACAGTCGCGTTCTAACGAAGAAACTGTTTTTT
.,TRBJ2-3,.,TRBV6-5,CASRSGPSTDTQYF,TGTGCCAGCAGATCAGGGCCTAGCACAGATACGCAGTATTTT
few,TRBJ2-7,TRBD1,TRBV10-1,CASSQGQGNYEQYF,TGCGCCAGCAGCCAAGGACAGGGGAACTACGAGCAGTACTTC
.,TRBJ2-1,TRBD2,TRBV29-1,CSAGLAGGNDFHNEQFF,TGCAGCGCTGGACTAGCGGGAGGGAACGATTTCCACAATGAGCAGTTCTTC
once,TRBJ2-5,TRBD1,TRBV3-1/TRBV3-2,CASSPGQRSETQYF,TGTGCCAGCAGCCCGGGACAGAGGAGTGAGACCCAGTACTTC
once,TRBJ2-2,TRBD1,TRBV7-9,CASSPRQGKDTGELFF,TGTGCCAGCAGCCCCAGACAGGGGAAGGACACCGGGGAGCTGTTTTTT
.,TRBJ1-1,.,TRBV21-1,CASSKQVNTEAFF,TGTGCCAGCAGCAAACAGGTGAACACTGAAGCTTTCTTT
.,TRBJ2-2,TRBD1,TRBV4-2,CASSQSPGQQAGELFF,TGTGCCAGCAGCCAATCACCGGGACAGCAAGCCGGGGAGCTGTTTTTT
once,TRBJ2-3,.,TRBV21-1,CASSRDSNTDTQYF,TGTGCCAGCAGCAGGGACAGTAACACAGATACGCAGTATTTT
.,TRBJ1-4,.,TRBV5-1,CASSSGRGNEKLFF,TGCGCCAGCAGCTCCGGAAGGGGGAATGAAAAACTGTTTTTT
.,TRBJ1-1,.,TRBV29-1,CSAPDTEAFF,TGCAGCGCTCCGGACACTGAAGCTTTCTTT
.,TRBJ1-1,TRBD1,TRBV6-5,CASSAGTGDSLPAFF,TGTGCCAGCAGCGCCGGGACAGGGGACAGTTTGCCGGCTTTCTTT
.,TRBJ2-2,TRBD2,TRBV4-2,CASSPSSGGDTGELFF,TGTGCCAGCAGCCCCTCTAGCGGGGGAGACACCGGGGAGCTGTTTTTT
.,TRBJ2-7,TRBD1,TRBV11-2,CASSWGTGRGYEQYF,TGTGCCAGCAGCTGGGGGACAGGGAGAGGCTACGAGCAGTACTTC
.,TRBJ2-7,TRBD2,TRBV10-2,CASRKGGTYEQYF,TGCGCCAGCAGAAAGGGAGGGACCTACGAGCAGTACTTC